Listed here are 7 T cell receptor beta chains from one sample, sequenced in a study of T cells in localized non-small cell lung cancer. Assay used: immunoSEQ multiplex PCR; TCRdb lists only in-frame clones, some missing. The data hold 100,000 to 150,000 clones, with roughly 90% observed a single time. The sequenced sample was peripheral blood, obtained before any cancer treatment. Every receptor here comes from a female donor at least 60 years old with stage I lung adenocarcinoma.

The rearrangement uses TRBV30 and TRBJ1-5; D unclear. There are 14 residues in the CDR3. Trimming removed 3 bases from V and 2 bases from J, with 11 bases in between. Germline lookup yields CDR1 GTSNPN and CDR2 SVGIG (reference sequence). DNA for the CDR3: TGTGCCTGGAGCGGAGGGAAGGGCAATCAGCCCCAGCATTTT. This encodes CAWSGGKGNQPQHF.

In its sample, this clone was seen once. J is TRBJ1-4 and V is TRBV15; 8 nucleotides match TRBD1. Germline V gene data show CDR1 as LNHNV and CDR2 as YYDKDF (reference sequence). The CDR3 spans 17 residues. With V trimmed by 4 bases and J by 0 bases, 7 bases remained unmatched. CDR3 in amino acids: CATSKDRDPATNEKLFF. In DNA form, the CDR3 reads TGTGCCACCAGCAAGGACAGGGATCCCGCAACTAATGAAAAACTGTTTTTT.

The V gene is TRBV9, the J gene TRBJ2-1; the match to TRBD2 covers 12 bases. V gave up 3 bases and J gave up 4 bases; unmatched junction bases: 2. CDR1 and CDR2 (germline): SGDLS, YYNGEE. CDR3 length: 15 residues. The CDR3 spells CASSELAGGYNEQFF. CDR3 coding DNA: TGTGCCAGCAGCGAGCTAGCGGGGGGGTACAATGAGCAGTTCTTC.

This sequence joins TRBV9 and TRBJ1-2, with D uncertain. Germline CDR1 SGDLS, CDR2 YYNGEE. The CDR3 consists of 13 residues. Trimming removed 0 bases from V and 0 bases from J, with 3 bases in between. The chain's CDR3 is CASSVGTNYGYTF. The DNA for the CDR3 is TGTGCCAGCAGCGTAGGCACTAACTATGGCTACACCTTC. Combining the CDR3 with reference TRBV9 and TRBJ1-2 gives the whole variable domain DSGVTQTPKHLITATGQRVTLRCSPRSGDLSVYWYQQSLDQGLQFLIQYYNGEERAKGNILERFSAQQFPDLHSELNLSSLELGDSALYFCASSVGTNYGYTFGSGTRLTVV.

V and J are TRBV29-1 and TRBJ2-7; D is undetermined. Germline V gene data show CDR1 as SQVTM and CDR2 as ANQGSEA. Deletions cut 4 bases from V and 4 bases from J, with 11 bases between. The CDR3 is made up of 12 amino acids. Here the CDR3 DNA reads TGCAGCGTTGTACGTTCACCGTACGAGCAGTACTTC. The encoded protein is CSVVRSPYEQYF.

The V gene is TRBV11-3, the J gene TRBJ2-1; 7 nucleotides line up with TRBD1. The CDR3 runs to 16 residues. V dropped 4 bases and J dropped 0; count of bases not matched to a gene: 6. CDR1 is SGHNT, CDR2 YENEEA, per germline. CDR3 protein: CASSSRQGGSYNEQFF. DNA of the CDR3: TGTGCCAGCAGCTCCCGACAGGGCGGCTCCTACAATGAGCAGTTCTTC.

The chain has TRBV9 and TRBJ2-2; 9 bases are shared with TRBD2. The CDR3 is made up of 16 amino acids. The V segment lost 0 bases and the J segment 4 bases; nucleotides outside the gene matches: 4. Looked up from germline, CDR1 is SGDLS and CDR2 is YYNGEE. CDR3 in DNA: TGTGCCAGCAGCGTAGGCGGGAGGGACTCCACCGGGGAGCTGTTTTTT. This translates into CASSVGGRDSTGELFF.